The 4 T cell receptor beta chains in this list originate from one sample, sequenced in a study of breast tumors, draining lymph nodes, adjacent tissues. Breast cancer patients provided tissue from their axillary draining lymph nodes. TCRdb recomputed calls from the multiplex PCR reads with MiXCR, one row per CDR3 protein. The sample shows 85,000 to 130,000 distinct CDR3 sequences, about 20% of them seen only once. Specimen: axillary lymph node tissue. The receptors originated from a female donor with breast cancer. Some clones in this sample may be carry-over from other donors' samples.

In the case of this clonotype: Given a much more abundant clone one base away, this may be a read error. V usage is TRBV19 and J usage is TRBJ1-5, with D uncertain. This CDR3 spans 16 amino acids. In germline, CDR1 is LNHDA, CDR2 SQIVND (reference sequence). The CDR3 nucleotides read TGTGCCAGTATGGGGATGATCACGGGAGGCAATCAGCCCCGGCATTTT. It is translated as CASMGMITGGNQPRHF.

This clonotype occurred many times. The chain joins TRBV29-1 to TRBJ2-1, with 7 bases identical to TRBD2. The CDR3 extends over 15 amino acids. J lost 7 bases, V lost 1 base, and 10 bases had no gene match. The germline V gene encodes CDR1 SQVTM and CDR2 ANQGSEA. CDR3 coding DNA: TGCAGCGTTGAAGGTTCGGCGGGAGAGGGGAATGAGCAGTTCTTC. This sequence encodes CSVEGSAGEGNEQFF.

In its sample, this clonotype was seen a few times. This may come from a read error, since a much larger clone is one base off. CDR3 amino acids: CASSHPQDRAGNTIYF. The CDR3 coding sequence is TGCGCCAGCAGCCACCCCCAAGACAGGGCTGGAAACACCATATATTTT. This chain links TRBV4-1 with TRBJ1-3; 7 positions agree with TRBD1. The V gene's germline CDR1 is MGHRA and CDR2 YSYEKL. The V segment lost 3 bases and the J segment 2 bases; nucleotides outside the gene matches: 7. The CDR3 contains 16 residues.

This clonotype was picked up many times. The chain carries TRBV20-1 and TRBJ2-1, with D possibly TRBD2 on 5 matching bases. The CDR3 is 16 residues long. V was clipped by 1 base and J by 3 bases, with 16 bases between them. Germline CDR1 reads DFQATT; CDR2 reads SNEGSKA (reference sequence). The CDR3 is CSARAEPGGFYNEQFF. CDR3 in DNA: TGCAGTGCTAGAGCCGAGCCCGGCGGGTTCTACAATGAGCAGTTCTTC.